This TCR beta chain is drawn from a study of identical twins. Study outcomes and limitations: Clonotypes of the beta chain that were abundant in cord blood carried fewer insertions (memory repertoires showed none).

This CDR3 is 15 amino acids long. The germline V gene encodes CDR1 KGHDR and CDR2 SFDVKD. V dropped 1 base and J dropped 2 bases, with 9 bases sitting between them. Unique molecular identifiers were present on the cDNA, which also gained a universal primer site by template switching. TCRdb called the 5' RACE reads again in MiXCR, with one record for every CDR3 protein. The sample has some 500,000 distinct CDR3 sequences; 14% are singletons. In this sample, this clonotype turned up many times. Its antigen is unknown. This sample was shared with a second study, whose subject was yellow fever vaccine responses in identical twins. Per that paper: Among the twins, the vaccine T cell response reportedly seemed partly convergent and partly personalized.

The source of this sequence is a woman aged 18 to 35 in good health. This chain joins TRBV24-1 and TRBJ2-3; perhaps TRBD2 as D (6 bases). The specimen sequenced was CD4+ T cells sorted from blood. The CDR3 bases are TGTGCCACCAGTGATTTTCAGGGACTCACAGATACGCAGTATTTT. As protein: CATSDFQGLTDTQYF.